These T cell receptor beta chains were read from a single sample in a study of monozygotic twins with inflammatory bowel disease. With the 5' RACE reads reprocessed, TCRdb shows one record per CDR3 protein and no DNA. This listing includes some 450,000 distinct CDR3 sequences. Sequenced sample: blood. These receptors originate from a human donor with ulcerative colitis or Crohn's disease, or a healthy co-twin of an affected twin (not recorded which). Both conserved end residues are part of each CDR3.

J gene	V gene	CDR3 protein
TRBJ2-7	TRBV9	CASSVIGESEEQYF
TRBJ1-3	TRBV18	CASSPNPDRGGNTIYF
TRBJ1-5	TRBV20-1	CSASRGAGNNQPQHF
TRBJ1-2	TRBV3-1	CASSRNGRGGEGYGYTF
TRBJ2-1	TRBV12-3/TRBV12-4	CASSLIKDGEQFF
TRBJ1-1	TRBV6-1	CASRRTGGRTEAFF
TRBJ1-1	TRBV5-1	CASSPPGLPGAFF
TRBJ2-1	TRBV11-2	CASSALPGLNNEQFF
TRBJ2-7	TRBV6-6	CASRGQASYEQYF
TRBJ2-7	TRBV28	CASSLSESEQYF
TRBJ2-1	TRBV5-4	CASSSQGLKKDEQFF
TRBJ1-5	TRBV24-1	CATSDSGTPDQPQHF
TRBJ2-5	TRBV5-1	CASREAGIQETQYF
TRBJ1-1	TRBV6-2/TRBV6-3	CASSMTGMNTEAFF
TRBJ1-2	TRBV29-1	CSVEDGYRGRASDGYTF
TRBJ2-2	TRBV24-1	CATSQSSTGELFF
TRBJ1-1	TRBV29-1	CSVERSSTEAFF
TRBJ1-2	TRBV5-1	CASSATWTSYGYTF
TRBJ1-2	TRBV5-1	CASSLGQGYDGYTF
TRBJ2-6	TRBV20-1	CSARAGHALEANVLTF
TRBJ2-1	TRBV6-1	CASSPGPSLGEEQFF
TRBJ1-5	TRBV6-2/TRBV6-3	CASSPLNLAVSNQPQHF
TRBJ1-2	TRBV18	CASSPGAAVANYGYTF
TRBJ2-1	TRBV11-2	CASSLELAYNEQFF
TRBJ2-5	TRBV3-1	CASSLEVAGETQYF
TRBJ2-5	TRBV5-1	CASSLALAVQETQYF
TRBJ2-1	TRBV10-3	CAISGLAGGSSYNEQFF
TRBJ2-5	TRBV5-6	CASSLATSGRAEETQYF
TRBJ1-1	TRBV18	CASSPGGLNTEAFF
TRBJ1-1	TRBV6-5	CASSYGGRGDTEAFF
TRBJ1-2	TRBV20-1	CSATSDRVYGYTF
TRBJ1-6	TRBV7-6	CASSLTTGVTYNSPLHF
TRBJ2-3	TRBV3-1	CASTHYDTQYF
TRBJ2-3	TRBV12-3/TRBV12-4	CASRMGLDGTDTQYF
TRBJ1-2	TRBV29-1	CSVATGNYGYTF
TRBJ2-2	TRBV11-3	CASRYSSTGELFF
TRBJ2-7	TRBV20-1	CSAREALTYEQYF
TRBJ2-1	TRBV5-1	CASSFTLQNEQFF
TRBJ2-7	TRBV12-3/TRBV12-4	CASSYSLQRLAGNHEQYF
TRBJ1-1	TRBV7-9	CASSLRTESMNTEAFF
TRBJ2-1	TRBV7-9	CASSLSFEEQFF
TRBJ1-1	TRBV5-1	CASSSLGNTEAFF
TRBJ1-2	TRBV28	CASSSIYGYTF